The clone carrying this T cell receptor beta chain was seen repeatedly, ten times or more. Its antigen is unidentified. This entry belongs to a study of blood T cells in healthy people across ages. General study results and limits: Conclusively comparing naive with antigen-experienced cells was impossible with unsorted PBMCs. More naive CD4+ cells and higher diversity were found in long-lived than in aged donors. It was held that the diversity estimates obtained from one million T cells were underestimates.

In each sample, at least 6 million PBMCs were isolated. Germline loops: CDR1 MGHRA, CDR2 YSYEKL. The CDR3 is made up of 15 amino acids. Trimming took 3 bases from V and 2 from J; bases not matched to a gene: 4. A sample-barcoded 5' primer and a J-beta primer mix were used in a second PCR of roughly 7 to 11 cycles. In TCRdb, the 5' RACE reads were re-called with MiXCR into one record per CDR3 protein. This sample has approximately 1.5 million distinct CDR3 sequences, with roughly 32% found just once. The sequenced material came from blood. V is TRBV4-1 and J is TRBJ2-3, with TRBD2 identical over 8 bases. This TCR was recovered from a woman in her 30s in good health. CDR3: CASSQRGAYTDTQYF. In DNA, the CDR3 is TGCGCCAGCAGCCAGCGGGGGGCTTACACAGATACGCAGTATTTT.